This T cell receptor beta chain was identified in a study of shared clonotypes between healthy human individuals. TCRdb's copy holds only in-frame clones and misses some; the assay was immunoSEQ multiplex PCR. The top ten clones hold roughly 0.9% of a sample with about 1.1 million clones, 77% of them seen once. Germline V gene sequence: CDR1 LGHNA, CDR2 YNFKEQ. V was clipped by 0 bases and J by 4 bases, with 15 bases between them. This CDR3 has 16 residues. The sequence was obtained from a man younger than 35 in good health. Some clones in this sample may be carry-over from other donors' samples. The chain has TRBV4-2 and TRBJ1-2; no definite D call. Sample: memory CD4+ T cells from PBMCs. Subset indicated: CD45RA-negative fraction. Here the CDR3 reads CASSQEPRGDGYGYTF. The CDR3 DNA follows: TGTGCCAGCAGCCAAGAACCCCGGGGAGACGGCTATGGCTACACCTTC.